This entry is about one T cell receptor (beta chain). Its antigen is unidentified. Sequence at one end of the junction differs from germline and may be a read error. Within a library made for alpha chains, this beta chain is off target, and its count is uninformative. This entry belongs to a study of spatial heterogeneity in lung cancer. Study details: Correlation of TCR transcript counts in tumor regions with a T cell module score from matched bulk RNA-seq was strong. General observations from the study: The number of expanded tumor alpha and beta chains correlated with mutation number.

The CDR3 covers 14 residues. The germline CDR1 and CDR2 sequences are LGHDT and YNNKEL (reference sequence). The library protocol tagged each TCR cDNA with a unique molecular identifier. MiXCR, applied by TCRdb to the 5' RACE reads, yields one record per CDR3 protein. The sample shows thousands of distinct CDR3 sequences, approximately 14% of them seen only once. The time point denotes: sample taken at primary tumor resection. The donors, fewer than 95 patients with untreated early-stage non-small cell lung cancer, provided the samples. Whole RNA, which was extracted from tumor, nontumor lung tissue or frozen PBMC, was sequenced without any cell sorting.

The chain is built from TRBV3-1 and TRBJ1-6, with D hard to call. The source material was lung tumor tissue, sampled at surgery. The source is a male donor with early-stage non-small cell lung cancer. Here the CDR3 reads CTSSQEAGKSPLHF. Written as DNA, the CDR3 is TGTACCAGCAGCCAAGAAGCGGGGAAGTCACCCCTCCACTTT.